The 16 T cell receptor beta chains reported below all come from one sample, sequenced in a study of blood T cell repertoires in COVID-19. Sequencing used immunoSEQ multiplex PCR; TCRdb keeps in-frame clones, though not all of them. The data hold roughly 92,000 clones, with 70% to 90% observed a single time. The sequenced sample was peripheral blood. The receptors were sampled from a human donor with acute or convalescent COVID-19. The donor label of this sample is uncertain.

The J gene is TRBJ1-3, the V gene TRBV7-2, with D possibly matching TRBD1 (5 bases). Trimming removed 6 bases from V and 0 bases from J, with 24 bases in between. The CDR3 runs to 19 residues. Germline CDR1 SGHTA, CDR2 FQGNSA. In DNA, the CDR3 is TGTGCCAGCAGACGAAGGGCAGGGTTTGGAGACGACTCTGGAAACACCATATATTTT. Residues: CASRRRAGFGDDSGNTIYF.

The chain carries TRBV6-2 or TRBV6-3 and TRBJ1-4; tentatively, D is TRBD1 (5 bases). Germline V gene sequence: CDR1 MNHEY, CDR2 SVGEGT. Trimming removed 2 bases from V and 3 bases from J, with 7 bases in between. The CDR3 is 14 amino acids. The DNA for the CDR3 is TGTGCCAGCAGTTACAGGGGTCCTAATGAAAAACTGTTTTTT. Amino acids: CASSYRGPNEKLFF.

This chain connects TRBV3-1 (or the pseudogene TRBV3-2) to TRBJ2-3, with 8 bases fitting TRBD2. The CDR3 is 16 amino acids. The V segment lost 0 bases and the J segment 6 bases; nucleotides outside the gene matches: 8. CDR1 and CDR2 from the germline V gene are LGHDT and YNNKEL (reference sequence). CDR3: CASSQDIAGPKDTQYF. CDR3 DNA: TGTGCCAGCAGCCAAGACATAGCGGGGCCAAAGGATACGCAGTATTTT.

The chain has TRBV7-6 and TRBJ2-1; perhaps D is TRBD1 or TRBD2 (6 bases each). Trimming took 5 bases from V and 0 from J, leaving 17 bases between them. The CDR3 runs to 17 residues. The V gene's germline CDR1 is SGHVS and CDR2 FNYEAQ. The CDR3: CASSLGGGPGSYNEQFF. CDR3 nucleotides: TGTGCCAGCAGCCTAGGGGGAGGCCCCGGCTCCTACAATGAGCAGTTCTTC.

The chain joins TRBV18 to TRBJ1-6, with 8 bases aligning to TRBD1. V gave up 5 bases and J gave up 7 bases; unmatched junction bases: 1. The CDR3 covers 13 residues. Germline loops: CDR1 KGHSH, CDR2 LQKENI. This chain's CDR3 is CASSGQGNSPLHF. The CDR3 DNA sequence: TGTGCCAGCTCAGGACAGGGCAATTCACCCCTCCACTTT. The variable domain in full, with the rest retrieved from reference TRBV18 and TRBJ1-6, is NAGVMQNPRHLVRRRGQEARLRCSPMKGHSHVYWYRQLPEEGLKFMVYLQKENIIDESGMPKERFSAEFPKEGPSILRIQQVVRGDSAAYFCASSGQGNSPLHFGNGTRLTVT.

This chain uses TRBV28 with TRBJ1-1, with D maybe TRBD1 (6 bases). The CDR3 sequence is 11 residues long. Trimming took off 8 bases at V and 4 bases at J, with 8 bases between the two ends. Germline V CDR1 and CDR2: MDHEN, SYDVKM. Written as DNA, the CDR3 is TGTGCCAGCGCAGGGGTCACTGAAGCTTTCTTT. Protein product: CASAGVTEAFF.

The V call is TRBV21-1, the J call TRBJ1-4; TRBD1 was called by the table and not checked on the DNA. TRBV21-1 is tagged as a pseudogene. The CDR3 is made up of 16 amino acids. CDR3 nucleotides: TGTGCCAGCAGCCCATGTCCGGGACAGGGAAATGAAAAACTGTTTTTT. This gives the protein CASSPCPGQGNEKLFF.

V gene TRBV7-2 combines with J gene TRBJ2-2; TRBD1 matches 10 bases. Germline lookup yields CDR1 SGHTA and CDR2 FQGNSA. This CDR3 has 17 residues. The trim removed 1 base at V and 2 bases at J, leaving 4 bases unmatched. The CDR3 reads CASSLGGTGVNTGELFF. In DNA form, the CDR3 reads TGTGCCAGCAGCTTAGGGGGGACAGGGGTAAACACCGGGGAGCTGTTTTTT.

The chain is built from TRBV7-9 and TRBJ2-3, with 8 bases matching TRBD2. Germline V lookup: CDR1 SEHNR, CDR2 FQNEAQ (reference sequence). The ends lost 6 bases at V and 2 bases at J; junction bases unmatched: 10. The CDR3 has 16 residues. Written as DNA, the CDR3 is TGTGCCAGCAGTCTGGGAAGCGGGAGCCTCACAGATACGCAGTATTTT. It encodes CASSLGSGSLTDTQYF. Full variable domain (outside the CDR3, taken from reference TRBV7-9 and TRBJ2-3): DTGVSQNPRHKITKRGQNVTFRCDPISEHNRLYWYRQTLGQGPEFLTYFQNEAQLEKSRLLSDRFSAERPKGSFSTLEIQRTEQGDSAMYLCASSLGSGSLTDTQYFGPGTRLTVL.

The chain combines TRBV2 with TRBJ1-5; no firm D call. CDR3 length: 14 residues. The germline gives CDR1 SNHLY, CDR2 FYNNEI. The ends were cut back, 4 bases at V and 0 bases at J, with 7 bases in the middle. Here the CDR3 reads CASSGGVSNQPQHF. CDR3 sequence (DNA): TGTGCCAGCAGTGGCGGGGTTAGCAATCAGCCCCAGCATTTT.

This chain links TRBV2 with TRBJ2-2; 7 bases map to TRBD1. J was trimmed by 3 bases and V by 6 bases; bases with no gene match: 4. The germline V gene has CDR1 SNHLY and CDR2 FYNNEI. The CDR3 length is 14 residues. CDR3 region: CASRIQGYTGELFF. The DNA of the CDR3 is TGTGCCAGCAGGATACAGGGGTACACCGGGGAGCTGTTTTTT.

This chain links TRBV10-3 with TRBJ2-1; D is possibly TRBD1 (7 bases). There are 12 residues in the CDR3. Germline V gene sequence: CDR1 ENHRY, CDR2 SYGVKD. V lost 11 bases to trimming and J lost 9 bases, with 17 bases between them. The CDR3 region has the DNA TGTGCCTCAGGGGGGCCGGCCTTTGAGCAGTTCTTC. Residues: CASGGPAFEQFF.

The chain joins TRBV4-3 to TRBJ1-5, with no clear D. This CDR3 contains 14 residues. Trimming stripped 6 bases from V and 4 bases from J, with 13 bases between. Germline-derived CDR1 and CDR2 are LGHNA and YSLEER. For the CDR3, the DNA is TGCGCCAGCAGTAGGCAGGTAGTTAATCAGCCCCAGCATTTT. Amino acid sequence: CASSRQVVNQPQHF.

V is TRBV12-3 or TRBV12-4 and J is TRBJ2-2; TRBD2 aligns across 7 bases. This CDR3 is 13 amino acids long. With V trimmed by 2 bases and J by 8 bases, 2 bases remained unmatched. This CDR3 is CASSLTRGGELFF. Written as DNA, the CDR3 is TGTGCCAGCAGTTTAACGCGGGGGGGGGAGCTGTTTTTT.

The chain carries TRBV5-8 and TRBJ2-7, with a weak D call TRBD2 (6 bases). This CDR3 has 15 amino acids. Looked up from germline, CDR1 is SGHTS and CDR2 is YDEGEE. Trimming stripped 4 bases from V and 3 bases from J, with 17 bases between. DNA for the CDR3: TGTGCCAGCAGCCCCGCGGGACTCATTAGCTACGAGCAGTACTTC. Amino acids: CASSPAGLISYEQYF.

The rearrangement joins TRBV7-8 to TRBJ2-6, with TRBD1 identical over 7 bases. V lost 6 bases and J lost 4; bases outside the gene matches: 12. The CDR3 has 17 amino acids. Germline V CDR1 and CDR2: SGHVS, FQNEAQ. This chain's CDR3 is CASSPGQSSFGANVLTF. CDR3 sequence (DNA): TGTGCCAGCAGTCCGGGACAGTCTTCTTTCGGGGCCAACGTCCTGACTTTC.